This T cell receptor (beta chain) was documented in a study of blood T cells in healthy people across ages. This clonotype was recorded a few times. Antigen unknown. Through a sample-barcoded 5' primer and a J-beta primer mix, a second PCR was run for roughly 7 to 12 cycles. Via MiXCR, TCRdb re-called the 5' RACE reads, giving one row per CDR3 protein. This table has 700,000 to 850,000 distinct CDR3 sequences, 53% appearing once. Study-level points and caveats: Higher diversity and more naive CD4+ cells were features of long-lived donors, compared to aged donors. Shifts in expanded clonotypes may have been confounded by donor CMV status, which was unknown. Naive T cell percentage by flow cytometry tracked strongly with beta diversity. Older age coincided with a roughly linear decline in TCR beta diversity per million T cells.

The sequenced sample consisted of blood. The TCR originated in a man at least 80 years old in good health.

CDR3 in DNA: TGTGCCAGCAGCTCGGGACTAGCGGGCCCGCTCGAGTACGAGCAGTACTTC. Residues: CASSSGLAGPLEYEQYF. V is TRBV7-2 and J is TRBJ2-7, with 12 bases aligning to TRBD2. With V trimmed by 4 bases and J by 4 bases, 11 bases remained unmatched. The CDR3 is 17 amino acids. Germline-derived CDR1 and CDR2 are SGHTA and FQGNSA.